This section outlines one TCR beta chain sequence together with its context. The germline V gene encodes CDR1 SNHLY and CDR2 FYNNEI. J lost 4 bases, V lost 6 bases, and 8 bases had no gene match. This CDR3 region has 14 residues. The record originates from a study of blood T cell repertoires in COVID-19. Produced via immunoSEQ multiplex PCR; TCRdb's table is partial and in-frame only. The data hold about 120,000 clones, with roughly 88% observed a single time. The sample was peripheral blood. The TCR was taken from an elderly woman with acute or convalescent COVID-19. This rearrangement joins TRBV2 to TRBJ1-1; TRBD1 agrees at 7 bases. Here the CDR3 reads CASRPRQGLTEAFF. CDR3 bases: TGTGCCAGCAGACCTCGACAGGGCCTCACTGAAGCTTTCTTT.